Presented here are 11 T cell receptor beta chains from one specimen sequenced in a study of CD8+ T cells in alopecia areata. Extracted RNA was reverse transcribed into cDNA, the sequencing template. Only in-frame clones appear in the TCRdb table, and some are missing; sequencing was by immunoSEQ multiplex PCR. The table includes around 140,000 clones, 51% detected once. This material consisted of CD4+ T cells sorted from blood, taken at week 0. Receptor source: a human donor with alopecia areata.

The rearrangement uses TRBV29-1 and TRBJ1-5; a weak D match, TRBD1 (5 bases). CDR1 is SQVTM and CDR2 is ANQGSEA in the germline V gene. The CDR3 is made up of 13 amino acids. The V and J ends lost 4 bases and 5 bases respectively, with 12 bases between them. DNA for the CDR3: TGCAGCGTTGCTCTGGACAACTATCAGCCCCAGCATTTT. Its translation: CSVALDNYQPQHF.

The chain links TRBV28 to TRBJ2-5; D perhaps matches TRBD1 (6 bases). Germline-derived CDR1 and CDR2 are MDHEN and SYDVKM. V was shortened by 1 base and J by 2 bases, with 11 bases between the two germline ends. The CDR3 loop spans 15 amino acids. The DNA of the CDR3 is TGTGCCAGCAGTTTATACCAGGGGTCGCAAGAGACCCAGTACTTC. Translation: CASSLYQGSQETQYF.

The chain joins TRBV7-9 to TRBJ2-5, with D perhaps TRBD2 (6 bases). Germline loops: CDR1 SEHNR, CDR2 FQNEAQ (reference sequence). The CDR3 has 15 residues. Between the trimmed V and J ends, which lost 7 bases and 5 bases, there was a span of 20 bases. The CDR3 reads CASTTPAAGGETQYF. Here the CDR3 DNA reads TGTGCCAGCACCACCCCCGCGGCTGGGGGGGAGACCCAGTACTTC.

V and J are TRBV7-8 and TRBJ2-3; possible D gene TRBD2, 5 bases. The CDR3 is 16 amino acids. In germline, CDR1 is SGHVS, CDR2 FQNEAQ. Deletions cut 2 bases from V and 4 bases from J, with 16 bases between. The DNA of the CDR3 is TGTGCCAGCAGCTTATTCGCGGGTGGTGGTCCAGATACGCAGTATTTT. Translated, it gives CASSLFAGGGPDTQYF.

The rearrangement links TRBV5-1 to TRBJ2-6, with D possibly matching TRBD1 (6 bases). Trimming took 4 bases from V and 2 from J, leaving 13 bases between them. The CDR3 consists of 16 residues. Per germline, CDR1 SGHRS and CDR2 YFSETQ. CDR3: CASSLLGGTGANVLTF. The CDR3 bases are TGCGCCAGCAGCCTACTAGGGGGAACTGGGGCCAACGTCCTGACTTTC.

This clone showed up just a few times. The rearrangement links TRBV2 to TRBJ1-2; TRBD1 aligns across 7 bases. The germline gives CDR1 SNHLY, CDR2 FYNNEI. V gave up 5 bases and J gave up 7 bases; unmatched junction bases: 16. The CDR3 spans 16 residues. CDR3 sequence: CASSQPGQDRAGGYTF. In DNA, the CDR3 is TGTGCCAGCAGTCAACCAGGACAGGATCGAGCGGGTGGCTACACCTTC.

This clone was counted only a few times. The J gene is TRBJ2-5, the V gene TRBV30; D is unresolved. CDR1 is GTSNPN and CDR2 is SVGIG in the germline V gene (reference sequence). V lost 6 bases and J lost 5, with 7 bases in between. The length of the CDR3 is 10 residues. The CDR3 nucleotides are TGTGCCTGCAGGACGGAGACCCAGTACTTC. Translating gives CACRTETQYF.

This clone appeared a few times. The chain couples TRBV7-9 to TRBJ2-3; TRBD1 aligns across 7 bases. CDR1 is SEHNR, CDR2 FQNEAQ, per germline (reference sequence). The CDR3 covers 16 residues. V dropped 2 bases and J dropped 4; count of bases not matched to a gene: 9. The CDR3 loop is CASSLYQGVPPDTQYF. In DNA, the CDR3 is TGTGCCAGCAGCTTATATCAGGGGGTCCCACCAGATACGCAGTATTTT.

With respect to this clone: The same CDR3 also results from other DNA sequences found in this sample. This chain uses TRBV2 with TRBJ2-7; D is unclear. The CDR3 has 11 residues. Per germline, CDR1 SNHLY and CDR2 FYNNEI. V was clipped by 4 bases and J by 3 bases, with 4 bases between them. The CDR3 sequence: CASSVSYEQYF. Written as DNA, the CDR3 is TGTGCCAGCAGTGTCAGCTACGAGCAGTACTTC.

V is TRBV7-2 and J is TRBJ2-3; the match to TRBD2 covers 12 bases. The CDR3 contains 17 residues. After removal of 1 base from V and 5 bases from J, the junction contained 7 bases not matched to a gene. Germline assignment: CDR1 SGHTA and CDR2 FQGNSA. CDR3 protein: CASSLGTSGTGGDTQYF. The CDR3 coding sequence is TGTGCCAGCAGCTTAGGGACTAGCGGGACTGGGGGAGATACGCAGTATTTT.

The chain recombines TRBV28 with TRBJ2-5; 8 bases are shared with TRBD2. Judging by the DNA end, TRBJ2-7 fits better; the J call may be wrong. Germline CDR1 MDHEN, CDR2 SYDVKM. This CDR3 has 14 residues. The CDR3 nucleotides are TGTGCCAGCAGGTTCAGCGGGAGTACCTACGAGCAGTACTTC. This encodes CASRFSGSTYEQYF.